This T cell receptor beta chain originates from a study of CD8+ T cells in alopecia areata. Study overall: Those receiving the skin were approximately 6-11-week-old female C3H/HeJ mice, whose grafts came from roughly 6-12-month-old C3H/HeJ donors with spontaneous alopecia.

A remark on this clone: Each gene name is a mouse one.

Reverse transcribed after extraction, RNA yielded cDNA as the sequencing template. Clones were sequenced by immunoSEQ multiplex PCR, and TCRdb holds only the in-frame ones, with some missing. The data show over 250,000 clones, with none appearing a single time. CD4, CD8alpha, NKG2D, NKG2ACE and other markers guided sorting of pooled cutaneous lymph node cells. This clonotype originated in a C3H/HeJ mouse with alopecia areata. The MHC haplotype recorded for the strain is H2-k. What was sequenced was CD4+ T cells sorted from a lymph node.

CDR3 DNA (partial): TGTGCCAGCAGCCCGACAGGGGAGGTTGCAGAA. Protein product: CASSPTGEVAE. The entire CDR3 reads CASSPTGEVAETLYF. J is TRBJ2-3 and V is TRBV19, with 8 positions matching TRBD1. The CDR3 end is not reached by the read, which stops 4 residues before it; the germline J gene fills it in. Trimming at V came to 5 bases and at J to 2 bases, leaving 7 bases not matched to a gene. Germline V gene data show CDR1 as FNHDT and CDR2 as SITEND (reference sequence). There are 15 residues in the CDR3.